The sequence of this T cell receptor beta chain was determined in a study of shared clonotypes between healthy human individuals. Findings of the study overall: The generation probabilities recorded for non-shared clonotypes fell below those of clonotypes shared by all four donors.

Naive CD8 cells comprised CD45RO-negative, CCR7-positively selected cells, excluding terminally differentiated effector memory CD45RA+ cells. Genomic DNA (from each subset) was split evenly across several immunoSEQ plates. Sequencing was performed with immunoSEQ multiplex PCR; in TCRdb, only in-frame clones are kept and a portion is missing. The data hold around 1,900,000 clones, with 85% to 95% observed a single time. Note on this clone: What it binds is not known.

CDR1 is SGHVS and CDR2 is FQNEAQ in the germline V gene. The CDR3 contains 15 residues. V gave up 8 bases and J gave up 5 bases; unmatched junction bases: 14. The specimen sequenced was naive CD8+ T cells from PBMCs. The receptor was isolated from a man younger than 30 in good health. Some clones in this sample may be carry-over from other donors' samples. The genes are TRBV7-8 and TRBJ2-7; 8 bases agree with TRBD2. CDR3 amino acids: CASLSVTGGPNEQYF. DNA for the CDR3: TGTGCCAGCTTAAGTGTAACGGGAGGGCCTAACGAGCAGTACTTC.